Presented here are 32 T cell receptor beta chains from one specimen sequenced in a study of T cell responses to AZD1222 COVID-19 vaccine. The assay was immunoSEQ multiplex PCR, and TCRdb's table has in-frame clones only and misses some. Among some 190,000 clones, 85% to 95% were seen once, and the ten largest hold approximately 1.8%. This specimen was peripheral blood, taken 28 days after the second AZD1222 dose. The source of these receptors is an adult who received the AZD1222 COVID-19 vaccine.

The V gene is TRBV21-1, the J gene TRBJ1-1. TRBV21-1 corresponds to a pseudogene. The CDR3 runs 14 residues. In DNA, the CDR3 is TGTGCCAGCATCCCGGCAGGGAGGGGAAATGAAGCTTTCTTT. It yields the protein CASIPAGRGNEAFF.

The J gene is TRBJ1-5, the V gene TRBV4-3; 11 bases are a match to TRBD1. The CDR3 has 18 amino acids. The V gene end was trimmed by 4 bases and the J gene end by 3 bases; junction bases not matched to a gene: 11. Germline-derived CDR1 and CDR2 are LGHNA and YSLEER. This chain's CDR3 is CASSPGTGGRGINQPQHF. The DNA of the CDR3 is TGCGCCAGCAGCCCCGGGACAGGGGGTAGGGGAATCAATCAGCCCCAGCATTTT.

The chain employs TRBV7-3 and TRBJ1-5; 9 nucleotides match TRBD1. This CDR3 comprises 16 residues. The germline CDR1 and CDR2 sequences are SGHTA and FQGTGA. V shed 4 bases and J 0 bases; nucleotides not matched to a gene: 4. The chain's CDR3 is CASSSGQGFSNQPQHF. The CDR3 DNA is TGTGCCAGCAGCTCGGGACAGGGCTTTAGCAATCAGCCCCAGCATTTT.

V gene TRBV6-2 or TRBV6-3 combines with J gene TRBJ1-1; D is perhaps TRBD1 (6 bases). This CDR3 is built from 17 residues. V was trimmed by 4 bases and J by 0 bases, leaving 18 bases between them. Germline assignment: CDR1 MNHEY and CDR2 SVGEGT. The DNA of the CDR3 is TGTGCCAGCAGTTCTCAACAGGGTTTGGGGATGAACACTGAAGCTTTCTTT. This codes for CASSSQQGLGMNTEAFF.

The chain links TRBV6-5 to TRBJ1-2; 8 positions match TRBD1. The V gene's germline CDR1 is MNHEY and CDR2 SVGAGI. The CDR3 loop spans 14 amino acids. The V and J ends lost 4 bases and 4 bases, in that order; junction bases with no gene match: 5. CDR3 coding DNA: TGTGCCAGCAGTTCCGGACAGGGCGTCTATGGCTACACCTTC. This codes for CASSSGQGVYGYTF.

The chain joins TRBV19 to TRBJ1-2; D gene unclear. V lost 6 bases, J lost 3 bases, and 17 bases lay in between. Per germline, CDR1 LNHDA and CDR2 SQIVND (reference sequence). The CDR3 is 15 residues long. The CDR3 DNA reads TGTGCCAGTAGCCGCGGAATTCGGGGTGACTATGGCTACACCTTC. This translates into CASSRGIRGDYGYTF.

The chain links TRBV2 to TRBJ1-2, with no clear D. Germline lookup yields CDR1 SNHLY and CDR2 FYNNEI. The CDR3 runs to 10 residues. Trimming took 5 bases from V and 8 from J, leaving 6 bases between them. CDR3 sequence reads: CASSFSGYTF. CDR3 DNA sequence: TGTGCCAGCAGTTTCAGCGGCTACACCTTC.

V is TRBV3-1 (or the pseudogene TRBV3-2) and J is TRBJ1-1; D is unresolved. V dropped 4 bases and J dropped 5 bases, with 17 bases sitting between them. The CDR3 is made up of 15 amino acids. From germline, CDR1 is LGHDT and CDR2 YNNKEL (reference sequence). The DNA of the CDR3 is TGTGCCAGCAGCCCCCGAGAGGGAGGAAGGACTGAAGCTTTCTTT. Translating it yields CASSPREGGRTEAFF.

This chain uses TRBV7-2 with TRBJ1-2, with 8 bases that match TRBD1. Germline V gene data show CDR1 as SGHTA and CDR2 as FQGNSA. This CDR3 has 15 residues. V shed 5 bases, J shed 4 bases, and the junction held 9 bases outside the gene matches. CDR3 amino acids: CASSTLGTGSYGYTF. CDR3 sequence (DNA): TGTGCCAGCAGCACACTCGGGACAGGATCCTATGGCTACACCTTC.

The gene calls are TRBV30 and TRBJ1-4, with D tentatively TRBD1 (5 bases). This CDR3 has 14 residues. Germline-derived CDR1 and CDR2 are GTSNPN and SVGIG (reference sequence). V lost 0 bases, J lost 8 bases, and 13 bases lay in between. CDR3 nucleotide sequence: TGTGCCTGGAGTGTAGCCAGGGCAGGAGAAAAACTGTTTTTT. Its translation is CAWSVARAGEKLFF.

The V gene is TRBV7-5, the J gene TRBJ1-2. TRBV7-5 is a recognized pseudogene. This CDR3 contains 13 residues. The CDR3 DNA follows: TGTGCCAGAAGCCTGGGAGAGACCTATGGCTACACCTTC. Translating it yields CARSLGETYGYTF.

The V call is TRBV7-8, the J call TRBJ2-6; D is unresolved. The germline V and J ends were trimmed by 1 base and 0 bases, with 7 bases remaining between them. The germline CDR1 and CDR2 sequences are SGHVS and FQNEAQ. There are 16 residues in the CDR3. The CDR3 coding sequence is TGTGCCAGCAGCTTAGTTTCTCCCTCTGGGGCCAACGTCCTGACTTTC. Its protein is CASSLVSPSGANVLTF.

The gene calls are TRBV3-1 (or the pseudogene TRBV3-2) and TRBJ2-7; 13 bases agree with TRBD2. The CDR3 totals 17 residues. V shed 4 bases, J shed 2 bases, and the junction held 8 bases outside the gene matches. CDR1 is LGHDT, CDR2 YNNKEL, per germline (reference sequence). In DNA form, the CDR3 reads TGTGCCAGCAGCCGTTTGCTAGGGACTAGCGGGGCCTACGAGCAGTACTTC. This sequence encodes CASSRLLGTSGAYEQYF.

The chain links TRBV2 to TRBJ1-5, with 8 bases matching TRBD1. The ends lost 5 bases at V and 1 base at J; junction bases unmatched: 4. Germline values: CDR1 SNHLY, CDR2 FYNNEI. This CDR3 is 15 amino acids long. The CDR3 DNA reads as TGTGCCAGCAGTTGGACAGGGTTCAGCAATCAGCCCCAGCATTTT. It specifies CASSWTGFSNQPQHF.

The chain is built from TRBV5-6 and TRBJ2-6, with D unresolved. This CDR3 region has 13 residues. Looked up from germline, CDR1 is SGHDT and CDR2 is YYEEEE. V was shortened by 4 bases and J by 4 bases, with 6 bases between the two germline ends. The CDR3 region is CASSPVGANVLTF. The CDR3 DNA reads TGTGCCAGCAGCCCGGTGGGGGCCAACGTCCTGACTTTC.

This chain uses TRBV11-1 with TRBJ2-7; the D call may be TRBD1 or TRBD2 (6 bases each). Germline CDR1 and CDR2: SGHAT and FQDESV (reference sequence). With 5 bases removed from V and 6 bases from J, the gap between germline ends came to 14 bases. The CDR3 consists of 13 residues. As DNA, the CDR3 is TGTGCCAGCAGCCAGGGGAGGAGGTCCGAGCAGTACTTC. This gives the protein CASSQGRRSEQYF.

The rearrangement uses TRBV11-2 and TRBJ2-7, with D unclear. Germline V gene sequence: CDR1 SGHAT, CDR2 FQNNGV. The length of the CDR3 is 15 residues. Trimming removed 5 bases at V and 0 bases at J, with 14 bases between. Here the CDR3 reads CASSTELGSSYEQYF. Written as DNA, the CDR3 is TGTGCCAGCAGCACGGAACTCGGTTCCTCCTACGAGCAGTACTTC.

This clone showed up just once. This chain joins TRBV11-2 and TRBJ2-1; 8 bases line up with TRBD1. V trimming: 4 bases; J trimming: 4 bases; junction bases outside the gene matches: 12. Germline V gives CDR1 SGHAT, CDR2 FQNNGV. This CDR3 has 17 residues. DNA of the CDR3: TGTGCCAGCAGCTCGCCCCGGGGGACAGGACGTTACAATGAGCAGTTCTTC. This gives the protein CASSSPRGTGRYNEQFF.

The chain uses TRBV10-3 and TRBJ1-5, with 7 bases fitting TRBD1. Looked up from germline, CDR1 is ENHRY and CDR2 is SYGVKD. V gave up 4 bases and J gave up 3 bases; unmatched junction bases: 3. This CDR3 has 14 residues. The chain's CDR3 is CAISGTGNNQPQHF. CDR3 coding DNA: TGTGCCATCAGTGGGACAGGAAACAATCAGCCCCAGCATTTT.

The chain combines TRBV19 with TRBJ2-6, with D possibly called TRBD1 or TRBD2 (5 bases each). This CDR3 comprises 15 residues. Per the germline V gene, CDR1 is LNHDA and CDR2 is SQIVND (reference sequence). V was pared by 1 base and J by 5 bases, with 9 bases between. The CDR3 is CASSIVGARANVLTF. DNA for the CDR3: TGTGCCAGTAGTATAGTCGGGGCCAGGGCCAACGTCCTGACTTTC.

The V call is TRBV19, the J call TRBJ2-1; TRBD1 matches 9 bases. From germline, CDR1 is LNHDA and CDR2 SQIVND (reference sequence). V shed 3 bases and J 7 bases; nucleotides not matched to a gene: 10. The CDR3 is 16 amino acids. This CDR3 reads CASSIPGTGTGNEQFF. The CDR3 bases are TGTGCCAGTAGTATCCCGGGGACAGGGACCGGGAATGAGCAGTTCTTC. The whole variable domain, remainder taken from reference TRBV19 and TRBJ2-1, is DGGITQSPKYLFRKEGQNVTLSCEQNLNHDAMYWYRQDPGQGLRLIYYSQIVNDFQKGDIAEGYSVSREKKESFPLTVTSAQKNPTAFYLCASSIPGTGTGNEQFFGPGTRLTVL.

This clone was seen only a few times. This rearrangement joins TRBV7-9 to TRBJ1-2; 8 positions agree with TRBD1. The germline gives CDR1 SEHNR, CDR2 FQNEAQ (reference sequence). The CDR3 length is 15 residues. Trimming took 1 base from V and 3 from J; bases not matched to a gene: 4. The CDR3 region is CASSLGQGIDYGYTF. CDR3 nucleotides: TGTGCCAGCAGCTTAGGACAGGGGATCGACTATGGCTACACCTTC.

This CDR3 reads CASSVDRGSPTGELFF. The CDR3 coding sequence is TGTGCCAGCAGCGTAGACCGGGGGTCCCCCACCGGGGAGCTGTTTTTT. The V call is TRBV9, the J call TRBJ2-2, with D perhaps TRBD2 (6 bases). Per germline, CDR1 SGDLS and CDR2 YYNGEE. V lost 0 bases and J lost 4, with 13 bases in between. The CDR3 sequence is 16 residues long.

The chain joins TRBV6-5 to TRBJ2-1, with TRBD2 matching over 9 bases. Germline V gene lookup returns CDR1 MNHEY and CDR2 SVGAGI. The V and J ends lost 3 bases and 5 bases, in that order; junction bases with no gene match: 5. This CDR3 contains 15 residues. This CDR3 is CASSYLPSGNNEQFF. In DNA form, the CDR3 reads TGTGCCAGCAGTTATCTCCCTAGCGGGAACAATGAGCAGTTCTTC.

The rearrangement links TRBV7-2 to TRBJ2-3, with 7 bases that match TRBD2. Germline loops: CDR1 SGHTA, CDR2 FQGNSA. The CDR3 is 15 residues long. V was pared by 3 bases and J by 1 base, with 4 bases of the junction left unmatched. The CDR3 bases are TGTGCCAGCAGCTTCCCGGGGGGACGCACAGATACGCAGTATTTT. It encodes CASSFPGGRTDTQYF.

The chain combines TRBV7-3 with TRBJ2-2; 13 bases are a match to TRBD2. The V and J ends lost 3 bases and 7 bases, in that order; junction bases with no gene match: 5. The length of the CDR3 is 16 residues. Germline V gives CDR1 SGHTA, CDR2 FQGTGA. CDR3 nucleotides: TGTGCCAGCAGCTTCTCGGGACTAGCGGGGAACGGGGAGCTGTTTTTT. This sequence encodes CASSFSGLAGNGELFF.

V usage is TRBV10-1 and J usage is TRBJ2-2, with D possibly being TRBD2 (6 bases). CDR1 and CDR2 (germline): WNHNN, SYGVQD (reference sequence). Trimming left V 10 bases short and J 4 bases short, with 22 bases between. The CDR3 covers 16 residues. The CDR3 region has the DNA TGCGCCATCCCGGGCCGGGAGTCCCGATTCACCGGGGAGCTGTTTTTT. Its translation: CAIPGRESRFTGELFF.

This rearrangement joins TRBV2 to TRBJ2-7; no reliable D call. The germline gives CDR1 SNHLY, CDR2 FYNNEI. V was clipped by 3 bases and J by 3 bases, with 6 bases between them. This CDR3 is 12 amino acids long. CDR3 bases: TGTGCCAGCAGTGAGAGAGGCTACGAGCAGTACTTC. It encodes CASSERGYEQYF.

The J gene is TRBJ2-2, the V gene TRBV7-3, with 8 bases fitting TRBD2. V trimming: 5 bases; J trimming: 6 bases; junction bases outside the gene matches: 11. The length of the CDR3 is 16 residues. Germline V CDR1 and CDR2: SGHTA, FQGTGA. The CDR3 nucleotides read TGTGCCAGCAGCCCGCGGCGGACTAGCAGCGCCGGGGAGCTGTTTTTT. Translated: CASSPRRTSSAGELFF.

This clone came up many times. The J gene is TRBJ1-1, the V gene TRBV5-1; D is possibly TRBD1 (6 bases). This CDR3 is built from 15 residues. The V end lost 0 bases, the J end lost 1 base, and 10 bases lay between the germline ends. The germline gives CDR1 SGHRS, CDR2 YFSETQ. The CDR3 here is CASSLVGTPNTEAFF. In DNA, the CDR3 is TGCGCCAGCAGCTTGGTGGGGACACCGAACACTGAAGCTTTCTTT.

CDR3: CASKIQGQGNNEQFF. The CDR3 DNA follows: TGTGCCAGCAAAATACAGGGACAGGGGAACAATGAGCAGTTCTTC. The chain joins TRBV6-5 to TRBJ2-1; 10 positions match TRBD1. The CDR3 has 15 residues. Germline V gives CDR1 MNHEY, CDR2 SVGAGI. V gave up 7 bases and J gave up 5 bases; unmatched junction bases: 8.

V usage is TRBV30 and J usage is TRBJ1-2; 11 bases fit TRBD1. The CDR3 consists of 14 residues. The V gene's germline CDR1 is GTSNPN and CDR2 SVGIG (reference sequence). Germline trimming cut 3 bases from V and 8 bases from J; bases unmatched to any gene: 8. The DNA for the CDR3 is TGTGCCTGGAGAGCGGGACAGGGGGAATTGGGCTACACCTTC. This codes for CAWRAGQGELGYTF.